This T cell receptor (beta chain) was recovered during a study of Ad26.COV2.S vaccination and SARS-CoV-2 variants. The CDR3 covers 16 residues. Germline-derived CDR1 and CDR2 are SEHNR and FQNEAQ (reference sequence). V gave up 3 bases and J gave up 2 bases, with 16 bases separating them. Treatment indicated: roughly 20 received Ad26.COV2.S at low or high dose, single or two shots; about five received placebo; per-sample allocation not given. Specimen acquisition occurred on day 63 following the initial vaccine or placebo injection. Generated by immunoSEQ multiplex PCR, the TCRdb table keeps only in-frame clones and is missing some. The sample includes about 400,000 clones, roughly four fifths of them seen just once.

This sequence originates from a person between 18 and 65 years old who received the Ad26.COV2.S COVID-19 vaccine or a placebo. The sample was peripheral blood, taken in a trial of Ad26.COV2.S vaccine versus placebo. The chain recombines TRBV7-9 with TRBJ2-5; no firm D call. The CDR3 region is CASSFPIGRPQETQYF. DNA for the CDR3: TGTGCCAGCAGCTTCCCCATTGGCCGCCCGCAAGAGACCCAGTACTTC.